A single sample gave rise to the 7 T cell receptor beta chains below, sequenced in a study of control samples from healthy donors and cancer patients. Here immunoSEQ multiplex PCR was the method, and the copy in TCRdb shows in-frame clones only, minus some. The sample shows about 150,000 clones, 90% to 95% of them seen only once. Material for sequencing was blood. The receptors were sampled from a man in his late teens or twenties in good health.

The chain has TRBV27 and TRBJ1-4, with D possibly being TRBD1 (5 bases). The ends were cut back, 8 bases at V and 8 bases at J, with 12 bases in the middle. Germline V gene lookup returns CDR1 MNHEY and CDR2 SMNVEV (reference sequence). There are 12 residues in the CDR3. CDR3 nucleotides: TGTGCCAGCTCCGTTTGGGGGGAAAAACTGTTTTTT. Amino acids: CASSVWGEKLFF. Complete variable domain (other parts from reference TRBV27 and TRBJ1-4): EAQVTQNPRYLITVTGKKLTVTCSQNMNHEYMSWYRQDPGLGLRQIYYSMNVEVTDKGDVPEGYKVSRKEKRNFPLILESPSPNQTSLYFCASSVWGEKLFFGSGTQLSVL.

V is TRBV4-3 and J is TRBJ2-5, with D unresolved. V lost 5 bases and J lost 5, with 12 bases in between. Germline CDR1 reads LGHNA; CDR2 reads YSLEER. This CDR3 has 13 residues. This CDR3 is CASSEKLPETQYF. In DNA form, the CDR3 reads TGCGCCAGCAGCGAAAAGTTGCCCGAGACCCAGTACTTC.

J is TRBJ1-6 and V is TRBV27; D is undetermined. V shed 4 bases and J shed 14 bases, with 18 bases lying between them. Germline lookup yields CDR1 MNHEY and CDR2 SMNVEV (reference sequence). CDR3 length: 14 residues. Here the CDR3 DNA reads TGTGCCAGCAGTTCCTGGGAGCGCGAAGGCACCCTCCACTTT. Its protein product is CASSSWEREGTLHF.

The chain uses TRBV4-3 and TRBJ2-1; possibly TRBD2 for D (5 bases). The CDR3 is 16 residues long. Germline assignment: CDR1 LGHNA and CDR2 YSLEER. Trimming left V 4 bases short and J 10 bases short, with 23 bases between. The CDR3 reads CASSPLAEAAHREQFF. The CDR3 DNA follows: TGCGCCAGCAGCCCCCTCGCTGAAGCGGCCCACAGAGAGCAGTTCTTC.

The V gene is TRBV2, the J gene TRBJ1-3; perhaps TRBD1 as D (6 bases). This CDR3 has 15 amino acids. V was shortened by 7 bases and J by 4 bases, with 17 bases between the two germline ends. Germline CDR1 SNHLY, CDR2 FYNNEI. The CDR3 protein is CASMGARGIGNTIYF. The CDR3 DNA reads as TGTGCCAGCATGGGGGCCCGCGGGATAGGAAACACCATATATTTT.

The chain combines TRBV5-1 with TRBJ2-3; 12 bases map to TRBD2. This CDR3 spans 17 amino acids. Germline V gives CDR1 SGHRS, CDR2 YFSETQ. The J segment lost 4 bases and the V segment lost 5 bases, leaving 11 bases of the junction unmatched. The CDR3 DNA follows: TGCGCCAGCAGGTTCACCCTAGCGGGGGGGGGCGCAGATACGCAGTATTTT. It is translated as CASRFTLAGGGADTQYF.

The chain joins TRBV30 to TRBJ2-7; 8 bases are shared with TRBD1. The CDR3 spans 14 residues. The V segment lost 1 base and the J segment 4 bases; nucleotides outside the gene matches: 6. CDR1 is GTSNPN, CDR2 SVGIG, per germline (reference sequence). The CDR3 DNA reads TGTGCCTGGAGTGAGGACAGGGAGAAGTACGAGCAGTACTTC. It yields the protein CAWSEDREKYEQYF.